This paragraph covers one TCR beta chain sequence. It has no known antigen specificity. No per-base quality is available; no much larger clone lies one base away. The record originates from a study of cytomegalovirus exposure and HLA in healthy donors (TCRdb year 2017). At the level of the whole study: An earlier analysis of roughly 630 of the donors reported more than 250 Gb of sequence data and 117 million unique TCR beta sequences from some 180 million T cells. About 300 gigabases of sequencing data and roughly 90 million unique TCR sequences were included in an early release covering about 620 HLA-typed donors. Of the 300 to 500 genotyped donors, less than 85% were placed in the genetic ancestry cluster associated with self-reported Caucasian donors. The study aimed to test whether signatures of past pathogen exposure could be identified by cataloging public T cell receptors. The T cell repertoires of under 700 subjects were profiled by immunosequencing and related to cytomegalovirus serostatus. In addition to the first cohort of 650 to 750 subjects, a separate validation cohort of about 120 different subjects was used. To predict cytomegalovirus infection status, the study combined high-throughput TCR immunosequencing, statistical association of individual TCRs with disease status, and machine learning. A later analysis re-examined previously published TCR beta repertoires from more than 650 donors and added high-resolution HLA genotyping to investigate patterns of TCR occurrence. The later analysis used no new phenotypic data to find candidate immune exposures, relying instead on TCR beta sequences and their occurrence across donors. An earlier analysis of approximately 640 of the donors applied high-throughput TCR beta sequencing to assess whether each TCR beta V gene segment acted as functional or pseudogenic. Donor age, sex, ethnicity and CMV serostatus were compiled alongside the repertoire data. A later genetic analysis took genome-wide SNP genotypes for about 55% of the roughly 700 donors and used that subset as a discovery cohort. Every repertoire in the discovery cohort had been generated on one and the same sequencing platform. HLA typing covered class I and class II loci at four-digit resolution. The number of typed donors differed by locus: about 620-640 for A, B, C, DRB1 and DQB1; approximately 530 for DQA1; some 610 for DPA1; and around 490 for DPB1. About five DR-DQ haplotypes were treated as single units for association and clustering because of strong linkage in the cohort. Among 398 genotyped donors of the cohort, an average of about 240,000 unique TCR beta nucleotide sequences were sequenced per donor, approximately 20% of them non-productive. The investigation overall reported the following: According to the authors, the approach could potentially be generalized to other disease states and immunological phenotypes. Because counts were too low, some 16 rarely observed V segments, including chromosome 9 orphons, were excluded from the earlier analysis of some 590 of the donors. The presence/absence analyses assumed that sequencing depth was roughly uniform across donors, and that assumption may not be true. For the cohort, immune exposure information was limited to CMV serostatus. In a later analysis, some 18,000 TCR beta sequences were associated with specific HLA alleles at a false discovery rate of 0.05. A later genetic analysis reported fewer N-insertions in productive TCRs among donors in an Asian-associated ancestry cluster than the approximately 670-donor mean. A later analysis reported that several top co-occurrence clusters appeared linked to parvovirus B19, influenza, CMV and Epstein-Barr virus. A group of highly shared sequence variants was considered likely to be a technical artifact of the sequencing pipeline. Linkage disequilibrium might explain the correlated functional status among segregating V segments, but an unknown experimental factor could not be ruled out. In a later genetic analysis, a missense DCLRE1C variant was associated with V-gene and J-gene trimming of TCR beta chains, and the association was replicated in an independent cohort. A further reported finding was that TCR beta sequences accurately predicted the HLA-A and HLA-B alleles for most subjects in the first cohort. In a later analysis, TCR association rates were found to vary across HLA loci, with the most associated TCRs seen for DRB1 alleles and the fewest for HLA-C alleles. The study gave a list of roughly 150 TCR beta chains associated with cytomegalovirus. A few of the identified cytomegalovirus-associated TCR beta chains were confirmed in vitro to be specific for cytomegalovirus antigens. Compared with equally common non-associated chains, HLA-associated TCR beta chains in a later analysis were more clonally expanded and had lower generation probabilities. Cytomegalovirus status was reported to be diagnosed by the classifier with high specificity and sensitivity in both the original and validation cohorts. HLA typing was unavailable for some donors at each locus, so association tests used only the typed subset. Assigning TCR associations to individual alleles was difficult when HLA alleles, especially DR and DQ, strongly co-occurred. Only TCR beta chains were sequenced in this cohort, and the absence of alpha or paired-chain data limited detectable features. According to a later analysis, most CMV-associated TCR beta chains appeared to be HLA-restricted, and the HLA associations seemed to be driven largely by CMV exposure. Because the 87-base-pair reads could not distinguish some IMGT-functional V segments, including TRBV6-2 and TRBV6-3, those segments were excluded. Broadly in line with IMGT annotations, most TCR beta V segments showed up in productive rearrangements about 87% or about 30% of the time in an earlier analysis of approximately 600 of the donors. Across donors, most TCR sequences were observed very rarely, whereas some public TCRs were present in many individuals.

The cohort consisted of 666 healthy bone marrow donors. At the time of sampling, every cohort member was nominally healthy, though immune exposures that went unrecorded were likely present. The donor was CMV seronegative and belonged to the group of approximately 320 seronegative cohort members. Every donor gave a peripheral blood sample, and the peripheral blood mononuclear cells from that sample were used for TCR beta sequencing. The Qiagen DNeasy Blood Extraction Kit was used to extract genomic DNA from the blood cell samples. The method was the immunoSEQ multiplex PCR assay. For the multiplex PCR, a mixture combining 60 forward primers for TCR Vbeta segments and 13 reverse primers for TCR Jbeta segments was used. A multiplex PCR assay on genomic DNA amplified the CDR3 region of rearranged TCR beta genes. The amplified TCR beta libraries were sequenced on the Illumina HiSeq System as 87-base-pair reads. The original methods were these. In a later analysis, 77 million or so unique TCR beta chains were counted across the approximately 620 repertoires, and roughly 9.9 million of these chains were shared by at least two donors. A nearest-neighbor algorithm error-corrected the raw reads and collapsed the reads into unique sequences, merging closely related sequences to remove PCR and sequencing errors. Alignment of CDR3 sequences to IMGT reference sequences was used to assign V, D and J gene segments. For a sequence to be retained, a match of at least six nucleotides was required to both a V gene segment and a J gene segment. Rearrangements were classified as productive when the CDR3 lacked stop codons and remained in frame with V and J, and all other rearrangements were classified as non-productive. Following IMGT convention, CDR3 was defined as the stretch from the second conserved V-encoded cysteine to the conserved J-encoded phenylalanine. The earlier analysis of about 570 of the donors excluded any sequence lacking an unambiguous match to a single V gene segment. In an earlier analysis of approximately 590 of the donors, a V segment was called functional when productive rearrangements were above 56.7%, and segregating when the standard deviation between donors exceeded 5%. To diagnose cytomegalovirus status from the catalog of TCR beta chain sequences, a statistical classification framework was built. In a later analysis, TCR nucleotide sequences were compared against IMGT/GENE-DB human TR gene sequences so that V and J genes could be assigned. In a later analysis, CDR3 sequences and most-parsimonious VDJ recombination scenarios were assigned using the TCRdist pipeline. In a later analysis, each TCR beta chain was defined by its CDR3 amino acid sequence together with its V-gene family, and reads without a unique V-gene family were excluded. A later analysis removed 550 to 700 highly shared, low-generation-probability nucleotide sequences to deal with suspected cross-contamination and a sequencing artifact. For each public chain, a later analysis derived a clonal expansion index from normalized ranks of inferred template counts within each repertoire. Generation probabilities in a later analysis came from a VDJ recombination model fitted to out-of-frame rearrangements, and those results were checked against IGoR. In a later analysis, hypergeometric tests were used to score TCR-TCR, TCR-HLA and TCR-CMV co-occurrence, with a repertoire-size bias correction applied to TCR pairs. To estimate false discovery rates, a later analysis permuted the HLA or CMV assignments 20 times. In a later analysis, co-occurring TCRs were grouped using DBSCAN, and TCRdist sequence similarity was added for clustering within HLA-allele-positive subsets. Repertoires with fewer than 30,000 or more than 120,000 public chains, plus five repertoires with anomalous nucleotide sharing, were excluded from co-occurrence clustering. TCRdb took over this immuneACCESS table, retaining in-frame rearrangements with V and J assigned. Such tables are incomplete; in checked studies, under half of the missing clones stem from an unresolved V gene, and the remainder is unexplained. From that table come the V and J calls and clone size; the DNA was used to work out D and trimming. The sample has about 60,000 clones on record, 65% to 85% of them singletons. Clones ranked in the top ten supply approximately 2.3% of the sample.

Its CDR3 holds 20 amino acids, cysteine through phenylalanine. The kept DNA is CDR3 alone, 60 bases in frame from the first base. The germline V gene specifies MDHEN as CDR1 and SYDVKM as CDR2. The germline V end is reduced by 3 bases and the J end by 2 bases; junction bases left unmatched: 16. This receptor was identified in a female donor in good health and CMV-seronegative. Sequenced sample: PBMCs. The rearrangement combines TRBV28 with TRBJ1-3, with 10 central nucleotides matching TRBD1. The DNA sequence follows: TGTGCCAGCAGTTTCGTAGGGACAGGGGTTTTAGGGGCGGCTGGAAACACCATATATTTT. Its translation reads: CASSFVGTGVLGAAGNTIYF. The entire variable domain, with the stretches around the CDR3 drawn from the reference TRBV28 and TRBJ1-3 proteins, is DVKVTQSSRYLVKRTGEKVFLECVQDMDHENMFWYRQDPGLGLRLIYFSYDVKMKEKGDIPEGYSVSREKKERFSLILESASTNQTSMYLCASSFVGTGVLGAAGNTIYFGEGSWLTVV.